This record covers a single T cell receptor beta chain. The specificity of this receptor is unknown. No base quality values were provided; no much bigger clone lies one nucleotide off. V loses 3 bases of germline sequence and J loses 0 bases, and the interval between the two ends is 6 bases. The CDR3 has 13 amino acids, counting the end cysteine and phenylalanine. Solely the CDR3 DNA is kept, with 39 bases framed from the first base. The donors were about 40 Caucasian individuals from Russia, aged roughly 6 to 100 years, who were systemically healthy. Each donor gave about 9.7 milliliters of peripheral blood, drawn into EDTA-treated Vacutainer tubes. Ficoll-Paque density-gradient centrifugation was used to isolate PBMCs, with at least 7 million obtained per sample. Trizol reagent was used to extract total RNA from the PBMCs, yielding at least 6 micrograms per sample. The percentages of naive CD45RAhigh/CD27high T cells were determined by flow cytometry on a PBMC aliquot from every donor.

This sample stems from a study of blood T cells in healthy people across ages (dated by TCRdb to about 2015). A note on the overall study: Template switching captured roughly one uniquely barcoded TCR beta cDNA molecule per two T cells in model experiments. The study measured age-related changes in TCR beta repertoire diversity using deep sequencing normalized with unique cDNA molecular identifiers. The donors were split into four age groups: young (average around 15 years), middle-aged (39), aged (62) and long-lived (about 82). Donors of different ages were randomly distributed across sequencing lanes to avoid experimental bias. The study analyzed two additional independent replicas of 1 million unique cDNA reads from the same blood draw for two donors, one aged 18 to 29 and one aged 80 or older.

What the work shows at the level of the full study, not this receptor alone: Compared with the aged group, the long-lived group had more naive CD4+ T cells, fewer expanded clones and increased TCR diversity, a pattern suggesting age selection. Donor CMV infection status was unknown, potentially confounding age-related changes in expanded clonotypes. Observed TCR beta diversity per million T cells fell roughly linearly with age, and a significant reduction was already apparent by age approximately 40. Estimates of total diversity based on one million sequenced T cells were considered lower bounds and underestimates. A strong correlation was found between observed TCR beta diversity and the percentage of naive T cells measured by flow cytometry. Bulk unsorted PBMC profiling prevented conclusive comparison of naive and antigen-experienced compartments.

Receptor amplification or capture employed 5' RACE. The instrument given in TCRdb is Illumina HiSeq 2500. A second PCR of about 6 to 12 cycles was run with a J-beta primer mix and a sample-barcoded 5' primer. A unique molecular identifier was introduced onto each TCR beta cDNA molecule by a template-switch 5' adaptor carrying 12 random nucleotides. Each sample yielded at least 2.5 million CDR3-containing paired-end reads. First-strand cDNA synthesis was performed from all RNA using the Mint cDNA synthesis kit, with priming by a TRBC-specific oligonucleotide. After uracil-DNA glycosylase treatment, a first 18-cycle PCR used universal primers M1SS and BC2_uni_R on all cDNA. Under the source paper's analysis protocol: Each sample was normalized by randomly selecting 1 million high-quality reads, each carrying a distinct molecular identifier. Reads with shared molecular identifiers were discarded instead of being binned into consensus sequences. MiTCR, run with a Q25 quality threshold and the strictest error-elimination algorithm, handled CDR3 identification, clonotype clustering and error correction. A nonparametric unseen species model using Euler transformation provided a lower-bound estimate of total TCR beta diversity. The public reads were reprocessed in TCRdb via fastp at Q25 and MiXCR, keeping in-frame beta chains. Entries that share a CDR3 protein sequence are merged under the most common genes and DNA. The V and J calls and clone size come from TCRdb's table, not from the authors' own analysis. The sample has about 640,000 distinct CDR3 sequences on record, 58% of them singletons. Approximately 37% of the sample is in the top ten clones.

The clonotype comes from a man aged 55 to 69 in good health. Sequencing was done on a sample of blood. This sequence uses TRBV12-3 or TRBV12-4 and TRBJ2-7; a confident D gene designation cannot be given. The DNA sequence reads TGTGCCAGCAGTTTCCGGGCCTCCTACGAGCAGTACTTC. Its translation reads: CASSFRASYEQYF.